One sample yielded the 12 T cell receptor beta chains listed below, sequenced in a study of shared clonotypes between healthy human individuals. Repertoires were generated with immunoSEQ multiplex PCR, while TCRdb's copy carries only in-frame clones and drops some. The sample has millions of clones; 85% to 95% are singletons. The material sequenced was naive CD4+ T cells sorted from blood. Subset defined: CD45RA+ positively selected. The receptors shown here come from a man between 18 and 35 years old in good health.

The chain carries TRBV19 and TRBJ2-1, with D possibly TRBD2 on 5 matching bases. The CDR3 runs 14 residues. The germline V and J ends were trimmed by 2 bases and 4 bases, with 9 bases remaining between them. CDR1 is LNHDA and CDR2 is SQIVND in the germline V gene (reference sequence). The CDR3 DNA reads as TGTGCCAGTAGTATACTTGAGGGATACAATGAGCAGTTCTTC. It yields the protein CASSILEGYNEQFF.

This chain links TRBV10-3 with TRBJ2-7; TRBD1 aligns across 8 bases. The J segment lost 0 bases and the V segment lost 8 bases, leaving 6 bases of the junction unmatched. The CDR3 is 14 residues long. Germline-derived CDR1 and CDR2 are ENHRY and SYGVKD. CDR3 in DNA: TGTGCCATCGGGAGGACAGGGAGCTCCTACGAGCAGTACTTC. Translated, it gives CAIGRTGSSYEQYF.

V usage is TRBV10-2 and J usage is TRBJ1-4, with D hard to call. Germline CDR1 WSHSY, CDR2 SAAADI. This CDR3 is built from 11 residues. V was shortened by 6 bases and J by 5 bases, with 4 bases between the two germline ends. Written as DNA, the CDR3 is TGCGCCAGCAGAAGAAATGAAAAACTGTTTTTT. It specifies CASRRNEKLFF.

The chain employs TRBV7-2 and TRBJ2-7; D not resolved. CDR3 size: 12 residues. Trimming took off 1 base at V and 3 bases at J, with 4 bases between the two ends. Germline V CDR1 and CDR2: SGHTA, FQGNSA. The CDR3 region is CASSLEHYEQYF. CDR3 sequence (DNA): TGTGCCAGCAGCTTAGAACACTACGAGCAGTACTTC.

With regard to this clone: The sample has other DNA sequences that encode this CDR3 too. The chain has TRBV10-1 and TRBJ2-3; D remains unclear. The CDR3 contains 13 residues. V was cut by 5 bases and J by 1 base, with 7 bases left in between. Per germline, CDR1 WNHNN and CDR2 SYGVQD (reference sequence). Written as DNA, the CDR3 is TGCGCCAGCAGTCCACGGGGCACAGATACGCAGTATTTT. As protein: CASSPRGTDTQYF.

CDR3 in amino acids: CASSIADRGYSPLHF. DNA for the CDR3: TGTGCCAGTAGTATAGCGGACAGGGGTTATTCACCCCTCCACTTT. The V gene is TRBV19, the J gene TRBJ1-6; 9 nucleotides agree with TRBD1. After removal of 1 base from V and 8 bases from J, the junction contained 3 bases not matched to a gene. Germline assignment: CDR1 LNHDA and CDR2 SQIVND (reference sequence). CDR3 length: 15 amino acids.

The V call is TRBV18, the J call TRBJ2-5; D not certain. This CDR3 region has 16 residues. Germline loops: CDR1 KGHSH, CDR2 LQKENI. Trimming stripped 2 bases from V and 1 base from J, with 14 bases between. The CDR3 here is CASSPRGVGIQETQYF. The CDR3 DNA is TGTGCCAGCTCACCAAGAGGAGTAGGGATCCAAGAGACCCAGTACTTC.

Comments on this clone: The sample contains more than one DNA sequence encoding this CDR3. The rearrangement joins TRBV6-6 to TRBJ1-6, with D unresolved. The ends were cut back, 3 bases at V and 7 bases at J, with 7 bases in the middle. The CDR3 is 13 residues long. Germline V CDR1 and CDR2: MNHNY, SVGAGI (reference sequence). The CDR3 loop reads CASSYLENSPLHF. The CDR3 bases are TGTGCCAGCAGTTATCTGGAGAATTCACCCCTCCACTTT.

CDR3 amino acids: CASSLNGGPYNEQFF. In DNA, the CDR3 is TGTGCCAGCTCCCTAAATGGGGGGCCCTACAATGAGCAGTTCTTC. J is TRBJ2-1 and V is TRBV13; D could derive from TRBD1 or TRBD2 (6 bases each). The CDR3 contains 15 residues. Trimming pared 8 bases from V and 2 bases from J, leaving 16 bases between. Germline CDR1 reads PRHDT; CDR2 reads FYEKMQ (reference sequence).

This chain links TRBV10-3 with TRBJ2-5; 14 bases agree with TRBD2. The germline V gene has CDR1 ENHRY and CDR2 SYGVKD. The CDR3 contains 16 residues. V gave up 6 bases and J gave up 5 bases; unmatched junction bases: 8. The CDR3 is CAISYLGLAGVETQYF. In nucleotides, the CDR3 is TGTGCCATCAGCTATCTGGGACTAGCGGGAGTGGAGACCCAGTACTTC.

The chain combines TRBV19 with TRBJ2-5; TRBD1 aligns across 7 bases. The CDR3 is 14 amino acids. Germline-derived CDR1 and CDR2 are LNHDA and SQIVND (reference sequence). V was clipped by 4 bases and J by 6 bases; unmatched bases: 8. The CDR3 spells CASSTGQVLKTQYF. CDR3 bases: TGTGCCAGTAGTACCGGACAGGTGTTGAAGACCCAGTACTTC.

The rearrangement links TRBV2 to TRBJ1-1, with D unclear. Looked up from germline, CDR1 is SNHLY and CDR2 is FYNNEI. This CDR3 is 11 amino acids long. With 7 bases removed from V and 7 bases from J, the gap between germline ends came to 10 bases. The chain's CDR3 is CASKLGIEAFF. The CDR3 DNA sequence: TGTGCCAGCAAATTGGGTATTGAAGCTTTCTTT.